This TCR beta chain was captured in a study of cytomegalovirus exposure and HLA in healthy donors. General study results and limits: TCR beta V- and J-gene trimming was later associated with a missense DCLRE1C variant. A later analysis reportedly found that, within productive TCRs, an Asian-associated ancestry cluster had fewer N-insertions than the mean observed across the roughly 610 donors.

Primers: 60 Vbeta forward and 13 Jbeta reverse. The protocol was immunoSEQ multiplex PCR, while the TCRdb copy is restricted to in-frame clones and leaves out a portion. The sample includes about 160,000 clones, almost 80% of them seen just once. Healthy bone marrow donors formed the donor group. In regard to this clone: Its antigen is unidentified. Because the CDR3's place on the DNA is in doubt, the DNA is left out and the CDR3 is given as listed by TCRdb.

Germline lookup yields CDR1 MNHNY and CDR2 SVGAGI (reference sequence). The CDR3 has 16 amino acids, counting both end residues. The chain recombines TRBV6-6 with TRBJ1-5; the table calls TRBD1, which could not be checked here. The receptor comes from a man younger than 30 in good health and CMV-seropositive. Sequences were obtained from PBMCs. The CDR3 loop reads CASSSSSGTLNQPQHF.